These 2 T cell receptor beta chains were sequenced from one sample in a study of blood T cells in healthy people across ages. Alongside a J-beta primer mix, a sample-barcoded 5' primer served in a second PCR lasting roughly 7 to 11 cycles. One entry per CDR3 protein results from TCRdb running MiXCR on the 5' RACE reads. The sample has 630,000 or so distinct CDR3 sequences; approximately 30% are singletons. The sequencing sample was made of blood. The receptors were gathered from a woman older than 75 in good health.

This clonotype occurred a few times. This chain uses TRBV2 with TRBJ2-3; no clear D gene. There are 13 residues in the CDR3. CDR1 is SNHLY and CDR2 is FYNNEI in the germline V gene. V lost 7 bases, J lost 2 bases, and 10 bases lay in between. CDR3 DNA: TGTGCCAGCACGAGGATTAACACAGATACGCAGTATTTT. Residues: CASTRINTDTQYF. The full variable domain, its missing parts supplied by reference TRBV2 and TRBJ2-3, is EPEVTQTPSHQVTQMGQEVILRCVPISNHLYFYWYRQILGQKVEFLVSFYNNEISEKSEIFDDQFSVERPDGSNFTLKIRSTKLEDSAMYFCASTRINTDTQYFGPGTRLTVL.

Turning to this clonotype: A much larger clone lies a single base off, so this may be a read error. V and J are TRBV9 and TRBJ2-1; weak D call: TRBD2 (5 bases). The DNA end is more similar to TRBJ2-7, so the J call may be wrong. The CDR3 sequence is 14 residues long. Germline V gene lookup returns CDR1 SGDLS and CDR2 YYNGEE. The CDR3 DNA reads as TGTGCCAGCAGCGGAGCGGACGGACTTTACGAGCAGTACTTC. Its translation is CASSGADGLYEQYF.